The 27 T cell receptor beta chains listed next were all sequenced from one sample in a study of shared clonotypes between healthy human individuals. CD45RO-negative cells were positively selected for CCR7, leaving out terminally differentiated effector memory CD45RA+ cells. Repertoires were generated with immunoSEQ multiplex PCR, while TCRdb's copy carries only in-frame clones and drops some. The sample yields about 2 million clones, about 95% seen once. Sequenced: naive CD8+ T cells sorted from blood. These receptor sequences come from a young man in good health.

This chain joins TRBV29-1 and TRBJ2-3; the match to TRBD1 covers 7 bases. V shed 6 bases and J 4 bases; nucleotides not matched to a gene: 4. The CDR3 has 12 amino acids. The germline V gene has CDR1 SQVTM and CDR2 ANQGSEA. CDR3: CSVLTGSDTQYF. Here the CDR3 DNA reads TGCAGCGTCCTGACAGGGTCAGATACGCAGTATTTT.

The chain carries TRBV30 and TRBJ2-7; the match to TRBD1 covers 12 bases. The V gene end was trimmed by 2 bases and the J gene end by 6 bases; junction bases not matched to a gene: 5. The CDR3 covers 14 residues. Germline CDR1 is GTSNPN and CDR2 is SVGIG (reference sequence). The CDR3 sequence is CAWSTGQGAGEQYF. The DNA for the CDR3 is TGTGCCTGGAGTACGGGACAGGGGGCCGGCGAGCAGTACTTC.

This clone was observed once. V usage is TRBV7-9 and J usage is TRBJ2-6; D remains unclear. Per the germline V gene, CDR1 is SEHNR and CDR2 is FQNEAQ (reference sequence). This CDR3 comprises 16 residues. V was cut by 5 bases and J by 0 bases, with 11 bases left in between. Here the CDR3 DNA reads TGTGCCAGCAGCGAACCAGTGGTCTCTGGGGCCAACGTCCTGACTTTC. Translated, it gives CASSEPVVSGANVLTF.

The gene calls are TRBV29-1 and TRBJ2-4, with D maybe TRBD1 (8 bases). V was clipped by 7 bases and J by 6 bases, with 16 bases between them. The CDR3 is made up of 13 amino acids. Per germline, CDR1 SQVTM and CDR2 ANQGSEA. Here the CDR3 DNA reads TGCAGCGGACTACAGGGGGGGGTAAACATTCAGTACTTC. Its translation is CSGLQGGVNIQYF.

This sequence joins TRBV6-1 and TRBJ2-7, with TRBD1 as a possible D gene (5 bases). The V end was cut by 4 bases, the J end by 2 bases, with 15 bases between. This CDR3 spans 15 amino acids. CDR1 and CDR2 (germline): MNHNS, SASEGT. The CDR3 loop is CASSAGQILTYEQYF. In DNA, the CDR3 is TGTGCCAGCAGTGCCGGACAAATTCTTACCTACGAGCAGTACTTC.

V and J are TRBV11-2 and TRBJ2-3; the D gene is possibly TRBD2 (6 bases). The CDR3 runs 13 residues. In germline, CDR1 is SGHAT, CDR2 FQNNGV. The V end lost 8 bases, the J end lost 3 bases, and 12 bases lay between the germline ends. The CDR3 region has the DNA TGTGCCAGCGGATTAGCGGCTACAGATACGCAGTATTTT. Amino acids: CASGLAATDTQYF.

This clone was counted a single time. The chain combines TRBV10-2 with TRBJ2-1; 9 bases map to TRBD2. The CDR3 covers 14 residues. Germline CDR1 and CDR2: WSHSY and SAAADI. V lost 4 bases and J lost 12; bases outside the gene matches: 10. The CDR3 here is CASSGASGIEGQFF. As DNA, the CDR3 is TGCGCCAGCAGTGGGGCTAGCGGGATAGAGGGGCAGTTCTTC.

This clone was picked up one time. J is TRBJ2-3 and V is TRBV28, with D perhaps TRBD2 (6 bases). The length of the CDR3 is 15 residues. With 7 bases removed from V and 4 bases from J, the gap between germline ends came to 18 bases. Germline CDR1 reads MDHEN; CDR2 reads SYDVKM. The CDR3 nucleotides read TGTGCCAGCACTCCCCTCCGGGGGACGGCAGATACGCAGTATTTT. Its translation: CASTPLRGTADTQYF.

The rearrangement joins TRBV11-2 to TRBJ1-2; TRBD1 is a possible D gene (6 bases). This CDR3 comprises 16 residues. Trimming left V 5 bases short and J 2 bases short, with 18 bases between. Germline V lookup: CDR1 SGHAT, CDR2 FQNNGV. CDR3 sequence (DNA): TGTGCCAGCAGCCTCCTGACAGGTGGAGGGAACTATGGCTACACCTTC. Residues: CASSLLTGGGNYGYTF.

Concerning this clone itself: Other DNA sequences in this sample translate to the same CDR3. This chain connects TRBV7-9 to TRBJ1-2; D unresolved. The CDR3 loop spans 14 amino acids. Trimming stripped 1 base from V and 3 bases from J, with 9 bases between. Germline assignment: CDR1 SEHNR and CDR2 FQNEAQ (reference sequence). The CDR3: CASSLGAGDYGYTF. CDR3 DNA: TGTGCCAGCAGCTTAGGGGCTGGAGACTATGGCTACACCTTC.

The gene calls are TRBV7-8 and TRBJ2-2, with 10 bases fitting TRBD2. CDR1 is SGHVS and CDR2 is FQNEAQ in the germline V gene. CDR3 size: 16 residues. V gave up 3 bases and J gave up 6 bases; unmatched junction bases: 7. The CDR3, as DNA: TGTGCCAGCAGCTTTACTAGCGGGACGATCGCCGGGGAGCTGTTTTTT. This gives the protein CASSFTSGTIAGELFF.

As regards this clone: Within the sample, other DNA sequences also encode this same CDR3. CDR3 DNA sequence: TGTGCCAGCAGTGAGGACAGGGGCTACGAGCAGTACTTC. It is translated as CASSEDRGYEQYF. The rearrangement links TRBV6-5 to TRBJ2-7, with 9 bases fitting TRBD1. This CDR3 region has 13 residues. The J segment lost 3 bases and the V segment lost 5 bases, leaving 2 bases of the junction unmatched. The germline V gene encodes CDR1 MNHEY and CDR2 SVGAGI.

This chain links TRBV10-3 with TRBJ2-3; 9 bases line up with TRBD1. The V gene end was trimmed by 0 bases and the J gene end by 5 bases; junction bases not matched to a gene: 6. Germline V gives CDR1 ENHRY, CDR2 SYGVKD. The CDR3 is 16 amino acids. CDR3 residues: CAISESWDREKDTQYF. The CDR3 nucleotides read TGTGCCATCAGTGAGTCGTGGGACAGGGAGAAAGATACGCAGTATTTT.

A note on this clone: This CDR3 is also generated by other DNA sequences in the sample. The chain uses TRBV6-6 and TRBJ2-1, with D perhaps given as TRBD1 or TRBD2 (6 bases each). This CDR3 spans 13 amino acids. Trimming removed 2 bases from V and 6 bases from J, with 8 bases in between. From germline, CDR1 is MNHNY and CDR2 SVGAGI (reference sequence). The CDR3 nucleotides read TGTGCCAGCAGTTACGGAGGGGGCAATGAGCAGTTCTTC. Its translation: CASSYGGGNEQFF.

The V call is TRBV5-1, the J call TRBJ2-7; D could derive from TRBD1 or TRBD2 (5 bases each). Germline CDR1 and CDR2: SGHRS and YFSETQ. Between the trimmed V and J ends, which lost 0 bases and 2 bases, there was a span of 15 bases. The CDR3 has 16 residues. In DNA form, the CDR3 reads TGCGCCAGCAGCTTGGGGGGCAGCGGAACTCCCTACGAGCAGTACTTC. Amino acid sequence: CASSLGGSGTPYEQYF.

The J gene is TRBJ1-3, the V gene TRBV18, with TRBD1 matching over 9 bases. The CDR3 is 15 residues long. Germline-derived CDR1 and CDR2 are KGHSH and LQKENI. V was clipped by 6 bases and J by 0 bases; unmatched bases: 3. This CDR3 reads CASSLDRGSGNTIYF. The CDR3 nucleotides are TGTGCCAGCTCTCTGGACAGGGGCTCTGGAAACACCATATATTTT.

A remark on this clone: The same CDR3 arises from other DNA sequences in this sample as well. This chain joins TRBV6-6 and TRBJ2-7, with D tentatively TRBD1 (6 bases). V was shortened by 8 bases and J by 0 bases, with 8 bases between the two germline ends. This CDR3 has 12 residues. Germline V gene sequence: CDR1 MNHNY, CDR2 SVGAGI (reference sequence). The CDR3 region has the DNA TGTGCCAGCGAGGACAGCTCCTACGAGCAGTACTTC. Protein sequence: CASEDSSYEQYF.

The chain joins TRBV27 to TRBJ2-1; the match to TRBD2 covers 9 bases. The V and J ends lost 2 bases and 2 bases, in that order; junction bases with no gene match: 7. CDR3 length: 17 amino acids. Germline V gene lookup returns CDR1 MNHEY and CDR2 SMNVEV (reference sequence). The CDR3 reads CASSLGWVAGAYNEQFF. CDR3 nucleotides: TGTGCCAGCAGTTTAGGTTGGGTAGCGGGAGCCTACAATGAGCAGTTCTTC.

This chain uses TRBV9 with TRBJ2-1, with D unclear. The CDR3 contains 13 residues. V lost 0 bases to trimming and J lost 6 bases, with 7 bases between them. The germline CDR1 and CDR2 sequences are SGDLS and YYNGEE. For the CDR3, the DNA is TGTGCCAGCAGCGTAGTGGCTAGCAATGAGCAGTTCTTC. Amino acid sequence: CASSVVASNEQFF. The variable domain in full, completed from reference TRBV9 and TRBJ2-1, reads DSGVTQTPKHLITATGQRVTLRCSPRSGDLSVYWYQQSLDQGLQFLIQYYNGEERAKGNILERFSAQQFPDLHSELNLSSLELGDSALYFCASSVVASNEQFFGPGTRLTVL.

J is TRBJ2-1 and V is TRBV5-6, with 10 nucleotides matching TRBD2. There are 15 residues in the CDR3. After removal of 0 bases from V and 8 bases from J, the junction contained 5 bases not matched to a gene. The germline V gene has CDR1 SGHDT and CDR2 YYEEEE. The CDR3: CASSLVGLAIHEQFF. The CDR3 bases are TGTGCCAGCAGCTTGGTGGGACTAGCGATCCATGAGCAGTTCTTC.

The rearrangement uses TRBV19 and TRBJ2-7; D tentatively reads TRBD1 or TRBD2 (5 bases each). Germline V gives CDR1 LNHDA, CDR2 SQIVND (reference sequence). This CDR3 is 13 amino acids long. Trimming stripped 6 bases from V and 2 bases from J, with 11 bases between. This chain's CDR3 is CASSLGEAYEQYF. The CDR3 DNA follows: TGTGCCAGTAGCTTGGGGGAAGCCTACGAGCAGTACTTC.

V usage is TRBV11-1 and J usage is TRBJ2-7; D gene unclear. Trimming shortened V by 4 bases and J by 3 bases, and 16 bases separated the two germline ends. Per germline, CDR1 SGHAT and CDR2 FQDESV (reference sequence). The CDR3 covers 15 residues. In DNA, the CDR3 is TGTGCCAGCAGCTCAAGATTAAATTTTGACTACGAGCAGTACTTC. Its translation is CASSSRLNFDYEQYF. The complete variable domain, with remaining parts taken from reference TRBV11-1 and TRBJ2-7, reads EAEVAQSPRYKITEKSQAVAFWCDPISGHATLYWYRQILGQGPELLVQFQDESVVDDSQLPKDRFSAERLKGVDSTLKIQPAELGDSAMYLCASSSRLNFDYEQYFGPGTRLTVT.

This chain connects TRBV6-5 to TRBJ2-1, with 7 bases fitting TRBD2. Germline V gene lookup returns CDR1 MNHEY and CDR2 SVGAGI. V lost 5 bases to trimming and J lost 2 bases; unmatched junction nucleotides: 6. The CDR3 runs 15 residues. For the CDR3, the DNA is TGTGCCAGCAGTGTTAGCGGGTTCGCCTACAATGAGCAGTTCTTC. The encoded protein is CASSVSGFAYNEQFF.

The CDR3 sequence: CASSRIDGSYNEQFF. CDR3 sequence (DNA): TGTGCCAGCAGCCGTATCGACGGCTCCTACAATGAGCAGTTCTTC. J is TRBJ2-1 and V is TRBV7-9; D gene ambiguous. The CDR3 loop spans 15 amino acids. The germline gives CDR1 SEHNR, CDR2 FQNEAQ (reference sequence). V was pared by 5 bases and J by 0 bases, with 11 bases between. Complete variable domain (other parts from reference TRBV7-9 and TRBJ2-1): DTGVSQNPRHKITKRGQNVTFRCDPISEHNRLYWYRQTLGQGPEFLTYFQNEAQLEKSRLLSDRFSAERPKGSFSTLEIQRTEQGDSAMYLCASSRIDGSYNEQFFGPGTRLTVL.

A word on this clone: Other DNA variants within this sample encode the same CDR3. The chain employs TRBV5-6 and TRBJ2-7, with unresolved D. Germline V gene lookup returns CDR1 SGHDT and CDR2 YYEEEE. V lost 2 bases, J lost 2 bases, and 8 bases lay in between. The CDR3 sequence is 13 residues long. CDR3 residues: CASSFGSPYEQYF. The CDR3 region has the DNA TGTGCCAGCAGCTTCGGAAGCCCCTACGAGCAGTACTTC.

Details on this clone: Other DNA variants within this sample encode the same CDR3. This rearrangement joins TRBV5-1 to TRBJ1-1; TRBD1 aligns across 10 bases. J lost 3 bases, V lost 3 bases, and 2 bases had no gene match. The CDR3 runs 14 residues. Germline loops: CDR1 SGHRS, CDR2 YFSETQ. In DNA form, the CDR3 reads TGCGCCAGCAGCTGGGGGACAGGGGACACTGAAGCTTTCTTT. Its protein product is CASSWGTGDTEAFF.

The count of this clone is one. The chain links TRBV28 to TRBJ1-1; D gene unclear. V was pared by 2 bases and J by 6 bases, with 10 bases between. The germline gives CDR1 MDHEN, CDR2 SYDVKM. The CDR3 runs 13 residues. DNA for the CDR3: TGTGCCAGCAGTTTACCGGGTGGGGCTGAAGCTTTCTTT. Translated: CASSLPGGAEAFF. The variable domain in full, with the rest retrieved from reference TRBV28 and TRBJ1-1, is DVKVTQSSRYLVKRTGEKVFLECVQDMDHENMFWYRQDPGLGLRLIYFSYDVKMKEKGDIPEGYSVSREKKERFSLILESASTNQTSMYLCASSLPGGAEAFFGQGTRLTVV.